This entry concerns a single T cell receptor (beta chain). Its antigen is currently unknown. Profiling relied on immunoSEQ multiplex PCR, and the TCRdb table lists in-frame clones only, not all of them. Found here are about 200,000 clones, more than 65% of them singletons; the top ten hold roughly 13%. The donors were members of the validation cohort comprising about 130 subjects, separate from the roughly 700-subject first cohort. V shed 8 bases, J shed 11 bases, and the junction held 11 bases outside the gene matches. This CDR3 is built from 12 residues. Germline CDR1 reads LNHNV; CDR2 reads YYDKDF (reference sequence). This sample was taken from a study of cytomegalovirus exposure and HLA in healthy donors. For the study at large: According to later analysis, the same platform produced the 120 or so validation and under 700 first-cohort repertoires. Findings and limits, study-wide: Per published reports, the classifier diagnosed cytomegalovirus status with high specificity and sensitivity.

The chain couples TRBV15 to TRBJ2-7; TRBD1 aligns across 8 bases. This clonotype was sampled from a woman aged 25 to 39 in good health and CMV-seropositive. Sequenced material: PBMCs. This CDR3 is CATGEPDRAKYF. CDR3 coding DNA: TGTGCCACCGGCGAACCGGACAGGGCTAAGTACTTC.